This T cell receptor beta chain appears in the sequencing data of a study of regulatory T cells. The CDR3 has 12 amino acids. The germline V and J ends were trimmed by 3 bases and 4 bases, with 5 bases remaining between them. CDR1 and CDR2 (germline): SGHRS, YFSETQ. The table lists this clone with a count of one. Its antigen remains unknown. Regulatory (CD25-high CD127-low) and conventional (CD25-low CD127-high) CD4+ T cells were sorted separately. Primers: 52 TRBV forward and 13 TRBJ reverse. The repertoire was sequenced with immunoSEQ multiplex PCR; TCRdb's copy has only in-frame clones and lacks some. The table has 20,000 to 25,000 clones, 70% to 90% seen once. Notes on the study in general: Skewed V and J usage and few unique V-J pairs marked patient repertoires, most in Tregs. Hydrophobic residues at CDR3 positions 6 and 7 were enriched in conventional CD4+ T cells of CD3G-deficient patients.

The sequenced material came from conventional CD4+ T cells sorted from blood. The receptor was derived from a child aged 10-17 years with CD3G deficiency. The chain uses TRBV5-1 and TRBJ2-1; D not certain. CDR3 DNA sequence: TGCGCCAGCAGCTCTGCGTACAATGAGCAGTTCTTC. This codes for CASSSAYNEQFF.